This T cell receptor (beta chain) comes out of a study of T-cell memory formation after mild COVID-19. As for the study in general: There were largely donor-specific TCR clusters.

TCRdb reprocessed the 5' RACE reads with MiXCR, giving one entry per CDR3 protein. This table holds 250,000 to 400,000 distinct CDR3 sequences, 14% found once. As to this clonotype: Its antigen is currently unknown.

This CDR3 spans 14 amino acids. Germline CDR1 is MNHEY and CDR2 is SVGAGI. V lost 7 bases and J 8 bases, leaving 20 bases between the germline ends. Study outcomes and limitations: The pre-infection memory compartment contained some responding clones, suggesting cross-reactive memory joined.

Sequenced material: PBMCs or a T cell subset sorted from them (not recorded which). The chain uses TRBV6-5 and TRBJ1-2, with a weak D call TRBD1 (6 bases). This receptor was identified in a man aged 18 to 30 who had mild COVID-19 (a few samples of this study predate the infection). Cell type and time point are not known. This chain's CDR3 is CASIPGHRSGGYTF. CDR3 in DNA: TGTGCCAGCATCCCGGGACACCGATCGGGGGGCTACACCTTC.